The next 2 T cell receptor beta chains were all read from a single sample in a study of OX40 agonist ivuxolimab in advanced cancers. The method was immunoSEQ multiplex PCR; TCRdb's version includes in-frame clones alone and lacks a portion of them. This table holds roughly 80,000 clones, about 88% found once. This material consisted of CD4+ or CD8+ T cells sorted from blood, taken in a trial of the OX40 agonist ivuxolimab. These receptors came from an adult with an advanced solid tumor such as melanoma, head and neck, liver or kidney cancer.

The chain couples TRBV28 to TRBJ1-1, with D perhaps TRBD1 (6 bases). Germline-derived CDR1 and CDR2 are MDHEN and SYDVKM. The V end lost 4 bases, the J end lost 10 bases, and 16 bases lay between the germline ends. The CDR3 covers 13 residues. The CDR3 DNA is TGTGCCAGCAGTTATGACAGGTCGAAGGGAGCTTTCTTT. This gives the protein CASSYDRSKGAFF.

This rearrangement joins TRBV10-3 to TRBJ2-5, with 11 bases aligning to TRBD1. Germline V lookup: CDR1 ENHRY, CDR2 SYGVKD. The CDR3 has 15 amino acids. With 6 bases clipped from V and 4 bases from J, the junction kept 7 bases outside the gene matches. DNA of the CDR3: TGTGCCATCAGGGGGGACAGGGGGTTTGGAGAGACCCAGTACTTC. This sequence encodes CAIRGDRGFGETQYF.